One sample yielded the 5 T cell receptor beta chains listed below, sequenced in a study of T-cell reconstitution after alpha-beta-depleted transplantation in children. The TCRbeta library incorporated unique molecular identifiers. MiXCR, run by TCRdb on the PCR reads, gives a single entry per CDR3 protein. The repertoire includes about 540,000 distinct CDR3 sequences, 25% to 30% of them detected once, and approximately 33% sits in the top ten. Sequenced here: PBMCs, sampled before TCRalphabeta/CD19-depleted stem cell transplant. The receptors were sampled from a boy younger than two with Wiskott-Aldrich syndrome, due to receive a stem cell transplant.

This clonotype occurred many times. The gene calls are TRBV5-1 and TRBJ2-1; the match to TRBD1 covers 9 bases. Germline V gene sequence: CDR1 SGHRS, CDR2 YFSETQ. V gave up 0 bases and J gave up 1 base; unmatched junction bases: 2. This CDR3 has 16 amino acids. The CDR3 coding sequence is TGCGCCAGCAGCTTGGGTGGGACAGGGTCCTACAATGAGCAGTTCTTC. It codes for CASSLGGTGSYNEQFF.

Only a few counts were recorded for this clonotype. CDR3: CASREGYSYNEQFF. The CDR3 coding sequence is TGTGCCAGTCGTGAGGGCTACTCCTACAATGAGCAGTTCTTC. The chain links TRBV6-2 or TRBV6-3 to TRBJ2-1; D may be TRBD2 (5 bases). Germline CDR1 MNHEY, CDR2 SVGEGT. Deletions cut 9 bases from V and 0 bases from J, with 12 bases between. This CDR3 contains 14 residues.

The rearrangement uses TRBV20-1 and TRBJ1-4; a weak D match, TRBD1 (6 bases). The length of the CDR3 is 15 residues. The germline gives CDR1 DFQATT, CDR2 SNEGSKA (reference sequence). The V end was cut by 0 bases, the J end by 7 bases, with 15 bases between. CDR3 protein: CSARDWGALGEKLFF. The CDR3, as DNA: TGCAGTGCTAGAGATTGGGGGGCGTTAGGTGAAAAACTGTTTTTT.

A note on this clonotype: A junction boundary mismatches the germline segment, possibly from a read error. CDR3 nucleotides: TGTGCCAGCAGTTTTACACATAGCGGGGAGCTGTTT. This gives the protein CASSFTHSGELF. J is TRBJ2-2 and V is TRBV12-3 or TRBV12-4, with 8 bases aligning to TRBD2. The CDR3 is 12 amino acids.

The chain combines TRBV2 with TRBJ2-3, with D unresolved. Germline loops: CDR1 SNHLY, CDR2 FYNNEI. V was shortened by 3 bases and J by 4 bases, with 8 bases between the two germline ends. The CDR3 is 13 amino acids. The CDR3 here is CASSDPLSDTQYF. In nucleotides, the CDR3 is TGTGCCAGCAGTGACCCACTCTCAGATACGCAGTATTTT.